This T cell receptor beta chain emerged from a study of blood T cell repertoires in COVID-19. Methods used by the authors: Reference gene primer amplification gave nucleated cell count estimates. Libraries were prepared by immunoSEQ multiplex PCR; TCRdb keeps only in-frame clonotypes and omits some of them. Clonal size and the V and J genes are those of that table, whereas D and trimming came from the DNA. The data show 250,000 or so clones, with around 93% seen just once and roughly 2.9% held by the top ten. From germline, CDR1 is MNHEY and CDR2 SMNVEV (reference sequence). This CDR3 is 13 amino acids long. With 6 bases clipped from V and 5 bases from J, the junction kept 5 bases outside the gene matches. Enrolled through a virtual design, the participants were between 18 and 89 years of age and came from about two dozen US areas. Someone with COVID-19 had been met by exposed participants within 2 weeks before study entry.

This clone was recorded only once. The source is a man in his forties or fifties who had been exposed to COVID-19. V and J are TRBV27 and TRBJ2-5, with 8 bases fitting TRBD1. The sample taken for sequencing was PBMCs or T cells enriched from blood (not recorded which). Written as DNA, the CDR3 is TGTGCCAGCAGGGACAGGGCAAGGGAGACCCAGTACTTC. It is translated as CASRDRARETQYF.